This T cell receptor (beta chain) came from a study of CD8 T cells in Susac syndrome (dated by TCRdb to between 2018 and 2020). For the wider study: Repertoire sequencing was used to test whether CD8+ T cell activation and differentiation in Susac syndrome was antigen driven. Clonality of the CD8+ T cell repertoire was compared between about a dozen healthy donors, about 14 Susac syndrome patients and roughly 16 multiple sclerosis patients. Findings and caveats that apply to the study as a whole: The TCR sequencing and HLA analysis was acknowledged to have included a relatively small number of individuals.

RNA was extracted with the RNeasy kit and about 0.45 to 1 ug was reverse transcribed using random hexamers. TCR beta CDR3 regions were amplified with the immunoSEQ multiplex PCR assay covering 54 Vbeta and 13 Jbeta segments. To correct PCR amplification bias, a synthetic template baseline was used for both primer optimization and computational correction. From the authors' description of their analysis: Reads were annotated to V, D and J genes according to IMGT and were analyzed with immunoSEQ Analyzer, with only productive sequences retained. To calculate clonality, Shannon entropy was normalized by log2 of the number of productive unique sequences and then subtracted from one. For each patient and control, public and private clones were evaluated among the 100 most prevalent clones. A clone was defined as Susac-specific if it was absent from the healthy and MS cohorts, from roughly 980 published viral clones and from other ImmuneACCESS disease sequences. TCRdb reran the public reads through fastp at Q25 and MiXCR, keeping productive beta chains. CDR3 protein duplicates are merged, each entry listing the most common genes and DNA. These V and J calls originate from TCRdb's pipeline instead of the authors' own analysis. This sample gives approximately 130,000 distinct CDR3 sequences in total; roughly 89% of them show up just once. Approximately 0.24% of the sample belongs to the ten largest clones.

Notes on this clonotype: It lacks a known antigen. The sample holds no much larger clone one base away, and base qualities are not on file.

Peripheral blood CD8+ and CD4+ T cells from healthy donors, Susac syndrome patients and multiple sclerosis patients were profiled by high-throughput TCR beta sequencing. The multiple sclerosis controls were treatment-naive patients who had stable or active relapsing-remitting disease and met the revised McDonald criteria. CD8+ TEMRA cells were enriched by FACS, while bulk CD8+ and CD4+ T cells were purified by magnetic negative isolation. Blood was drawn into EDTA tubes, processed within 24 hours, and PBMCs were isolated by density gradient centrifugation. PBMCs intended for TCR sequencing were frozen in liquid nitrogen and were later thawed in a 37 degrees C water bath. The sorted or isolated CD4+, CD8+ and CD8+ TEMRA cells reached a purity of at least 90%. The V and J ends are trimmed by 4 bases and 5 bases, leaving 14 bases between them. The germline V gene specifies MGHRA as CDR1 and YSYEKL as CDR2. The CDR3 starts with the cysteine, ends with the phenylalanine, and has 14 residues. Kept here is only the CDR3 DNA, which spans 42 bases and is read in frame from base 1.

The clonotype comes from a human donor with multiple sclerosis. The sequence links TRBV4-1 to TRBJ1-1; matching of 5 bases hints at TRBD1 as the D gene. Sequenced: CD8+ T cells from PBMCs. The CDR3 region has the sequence CASSLMEGRTEAFF. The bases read TGCGCCAGCAGCCTCATGGAGGGGAGGACTGAAGCTTTCTTT.